Shown below are 2 T cell receptor beta chains from a single sample sequenced in a study of cytomegalovirus exposure and HLA in healthy donors. Data came from immunoSEQ multiplex PCR; TCRdb stores just in-frame clones and leaves some out. The table lists around 130,000 clones, about 90% of them singletons, with about 1.5% in the top ten. The sequenced sample consisted of PBMCs. All receptors come from a man aged 25-45 years in good health and CMV-seronegative.

This rearrangement joins TRBV29-1 to TRBJ2-5, with 7 bases fitting TRBD2. Germline assignment: CDR1 SQVTM and CDR2 ANQGSEA. The junction had 3 bases not matched to a gene; V was cut back by 4 bases and J by 4 bases. The CDR3 has 12 residues. CDR3 DNA: TGCAGCGTTGTAACGGGGGGAGAGACCCAGTACTTC. Its translation is CSVVTGGETQYF.

The J gene is TRBJ1-2, the V gene TRBV30; TRBD1 aligns across 8 bases. Germline CDR1 reads GTSNPN; CDR2 reads SVGIG (reference sequence). Trimming took 3 bases from V and 7 from J; bases not matched to a gene: 10. The CDR3 sequence is 14 residues long. Written as DNA, the CDR3 is TGTGCCTGGAGGATTGCAGGGGGCGCCGGTGGCTACACCTTC. It is translated as CAWRIAGGAGGYTF.